These T cell receptor beta chains were read from a single sample in a study of blood T cell repertoires in COVID-19. Clones were sequenced by immunoSEQ multiplex PCR, and TCRdb holds only the in-frame ones, with some missing. Of 200,000 to 250,000 clones in the sample, around 84% were seen once. The sample taken for sequencing was peripheral blood. The source is a man aged 55 to 70 with acute or convalescent COVID-19. The CDR3 runs from the conserved cysteine through the conserved F or W. The order of the fields is D gene, V gene, CDR3 protein. The D gene is left open where the match is weak.

-,TRBV18,CASSPQGSGNTIYF
-,TRBV29-1,CSVEGRGTNTEAFF
TRBD2,TRBV10-3,CAISEGQGLDHTQYF
TRBD2,TRBV13,CASSPGLAGGYNEQFF
TRBD1,TRBV9,CASSTGQGGKAFF
-,TRBV6-2/TRBV6-3,CASSLQVSPLHF
TRBD1,TRBV7-3,CASSLTDRPSYEQYF
TRBD1,TRBV5-1,CASSLVGTGAYNEQFF
-,TRBV5-1,CASSWGTSTDTQYF
-,TRBV4-1,CASSRPGRGETQYF
-,TRBV28,CASSWGLSGANVLTF
-,TRBV27,CASTPGDGSYNEQFF
-,TRBV7-2,CASSLDAGDNTEAFF
TRBD1,TRBV5-1,CASSPGQGKGSGNTIYF
TRBD2,TRBV3-1/TRBV3-2,CASSPGLAGPSPHNEQFF
TRBD2,TRBV9,CASSSLAGADNEQFF